Presented here are 5 T cell receptor beta chains from one specimen sequenced in a study of OX40 agonist ivuxolimab in advanced cancers. Library preparation was by the immunoSEQ multiplex PCR assay. TCRdb took this table from immuneACCESS and kept in-frame rearrangements with V and J called. Such tables lack part of the clones; where checked against another copy, unresolved V genes explain under half of the gap, and the rest is unexplained. This sample holds 60,000 to 95,000 clones; over 85% were observed only once. The ten largest clones capture 0.3% to 0.4% of the sample. The material sequenced was CD4+ or CD8+ T cells sorted from blood, taken in a trial of the OX40 agonist ivuxolimab. These receptors originate from an adult with an advanced solid tumor such as melanoma, head and neck, liver or kidney cancer.

The CDR3 DNA reads as TGTGCCAGCAGCTGGACAAACGAGCAGTACTTC. Its translation: CASSWTNEQYF. The chain joins TRBV6-6 to TRBJ2-5; weak D call: TRBD1 (5 bases). The last part of the DNA fits TRBJ2-7 better; the J call may be wrong. Germline-derived CDR1 and CDR2 are MNHNY and SVGAGI (reference sequence). This CDR3 has 11 amino acids.

This clone was seen only once. The chain employs TRBV11-3 and TRBJ2-7, with 8 bases that match TRBD1. V dropped 4 bases and J dropped 0; count of bases not matched to a gene: 2. CDR1 is SGHNT, CDR2 YENEEA, per germline. The CDR3 has 14 amino acids. DNA of the CDR3: TGTGCCAGCAGCTGGACAGGGTCCTCCTACGAGCAGTACTTC. Amino acid sequence: CASSWTGSSYEQYF.

This clone appeared a few times. V and J are TRBV28 and TRBJ2-7, with D perhaps matching TRBD2 (6 bases). The germline V gene encodes CDR1 MDHEN and CDR2 SYDVKM. V lost 6 bases and J 3 bases, leaving 18 bases between the germline ends. This CDR3 contains 15 residues. This CDR3 reads CASSLQGAGGYEQYF. Written as DNA, the CDR3 is TGTGCCAGCAGCCTCCAAGGGGCCGGGGGCTACGAGCAGTACTTC.

As DNA, the CDR3 is TGTGCCAGCAGTTTTGGGGGGCTTAGGTCTGGGGCCAACGTCCTGACTTTC. Protein sequence: CASSFGGLRSGANVLTF. The chain combines TRBV27 with TRBJ2-6; possibly TRBD1 or TRBD2 for D (6 bases each). The ends were cut back, 3 bases at V and 1 base at J, with 13 bases in the middle. This CDR3 comprises 17 residues. From germline, CDR1 is MNHEY and CDR2 SMNVEV (reference sequence).

CDR3 loop: CASSYRLPGPAAEQYF. CDR3 sequence (DNA): TGTGCCAGCAGTTACCGACTACCGGGACCCGCAGCCGAGCAGTACTTC. The chain has TRBV6-5 and TRBJ2-7; D tentatively reads TRBD1 or TRBD2 (5 bases each). Germline CDR1 is MNHEY and CDR2 is SVGAGI. V lost 2 bases and J lost 6, with 20 bases in between. This CDR3 contains 16 residues.